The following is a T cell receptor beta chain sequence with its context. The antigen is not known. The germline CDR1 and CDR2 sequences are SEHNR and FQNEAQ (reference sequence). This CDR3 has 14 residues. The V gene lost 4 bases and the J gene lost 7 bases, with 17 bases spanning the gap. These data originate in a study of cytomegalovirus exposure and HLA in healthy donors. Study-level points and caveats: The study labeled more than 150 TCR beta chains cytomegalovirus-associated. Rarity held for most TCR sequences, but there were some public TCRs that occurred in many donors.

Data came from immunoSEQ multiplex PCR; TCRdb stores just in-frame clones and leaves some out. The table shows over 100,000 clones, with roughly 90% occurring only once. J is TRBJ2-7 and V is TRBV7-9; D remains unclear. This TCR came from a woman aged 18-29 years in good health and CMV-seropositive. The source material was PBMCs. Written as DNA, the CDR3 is TGTGCCAGCAGCTCCCGTGGGCCTCTACGGGAGCAGTACTTC. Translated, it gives CASSSRGPLREQYF.